One TCR beta chain is described in this entry. In the original processing: Amplification from reference gene primers served as the basis for estimated nucleated cell counts. Profiling relied on immunoSEQ multiplex PCR, and the TCRdb table lists in-frame clones only, not all of them. That table furnishes V, J and clone size, whereas the DNA furnished D and trimming. The sample lists 100,000 to 150,000 clones; 65% to 90% were seen once. This record belongs to a study of blood T cell repertoires in COVID-19. Background on the study: From the United States, Italy and Spain came samples of acute and convalescent COVID-19. PBMCs, B-cell-depleted T cells, or T cells provided the cDNA or gDNA that made up the material.

This clonotype originated in a man older than 75 with active or convalescent COVID-19. Sequenced sample: peripheral blood.

The DNA of the CDR3 is TGTGCCAGCAGCTCCCCTCCGGGACAGGAATTCATGAACACTGAAGCTTTCTTT. This sequence encodes CASSSPPGQEFMNTEAFF. The V call is TRBV5-4, the J call TRBJ1-1, with 8 bases aligning to TRBD1. J was trimmed by 0 bases and V by 3 bases; bases with no gene match: 13. Germline V gene lookup returns CDR1 SGHNT and CDR2 YYREEE (reference sequence). This CDR3 is built from 18 residues.